The sequence of this TCR beta chain was determined in a study of cytomegalovirus exposure and HLA in healthy donors. Amplification used 60 Vbeta primers and 13 Jbeta primers. Data came from immunoSEQ multiplex PCR; TCRdb stores just in-frame clones and leaves some out. The data show roughly 150,000 clones, about four fifths seen once. The germline V gene encodes CDR1 MNHNS and CDR2 SASEGT. The CDR3 extends over 15 amino acids. V shed 1 base and J 2 bases; nucleotides not matched to a gene: 2. Specimen: PBMCs. The V call is TRBV6-1, the J call TRBJ2-5; TRBD1 matches 9 bases. The sequence derives from a young man in good health. The DNA of the CDR3 is TGTGCCAGCAGTGAAGTAGGACAGGGGCAAGAGACCCAGTACTTC. This translates into CASSEVGQGQETQYF.